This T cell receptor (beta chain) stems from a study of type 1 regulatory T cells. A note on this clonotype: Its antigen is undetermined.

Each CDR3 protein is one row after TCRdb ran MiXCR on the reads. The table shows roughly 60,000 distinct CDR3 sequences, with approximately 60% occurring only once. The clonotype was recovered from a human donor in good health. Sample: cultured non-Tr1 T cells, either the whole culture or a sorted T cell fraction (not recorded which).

In DNA, the CDR3 is TGCAGTGCTGGCGGGGATCAGCCCCAGCATTTT. It codes for CSAGGDQPQHF. The V gene is TRBV20-1, the J gene TRBJ1-5, with no clear D. Germline-derived CDR1 and CDR2 are DFQATT and SNEGSKA (reference sequence). This CDR3 is built from 11 residues. V shed 5 bases and J shed 5 bases, with 7 bases lying between them.